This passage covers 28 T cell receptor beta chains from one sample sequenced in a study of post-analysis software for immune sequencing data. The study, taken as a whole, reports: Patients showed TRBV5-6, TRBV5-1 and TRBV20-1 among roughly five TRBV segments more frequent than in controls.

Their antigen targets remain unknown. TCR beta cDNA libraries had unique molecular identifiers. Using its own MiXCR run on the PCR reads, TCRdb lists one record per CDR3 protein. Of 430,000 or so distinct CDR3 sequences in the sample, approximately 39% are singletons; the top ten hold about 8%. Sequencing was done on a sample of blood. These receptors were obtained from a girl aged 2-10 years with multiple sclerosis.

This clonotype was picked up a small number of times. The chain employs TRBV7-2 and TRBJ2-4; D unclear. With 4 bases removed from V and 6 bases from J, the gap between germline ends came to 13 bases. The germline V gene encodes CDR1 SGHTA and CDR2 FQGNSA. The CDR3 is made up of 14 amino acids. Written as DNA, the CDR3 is TGTGCCAGCAGCTCGCTACGAGCAAGAAACATTCAGTACTTC. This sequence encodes CASSSLRARNIQYF.

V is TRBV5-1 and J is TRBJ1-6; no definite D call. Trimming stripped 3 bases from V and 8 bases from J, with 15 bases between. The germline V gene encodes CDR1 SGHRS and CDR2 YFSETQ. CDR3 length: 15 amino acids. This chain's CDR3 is CASSSLGGGYSPLHF. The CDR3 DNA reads TGCGCCAGCAGCTCCCTAGGCGGAGGATATTCACCCCTCCACTTT.

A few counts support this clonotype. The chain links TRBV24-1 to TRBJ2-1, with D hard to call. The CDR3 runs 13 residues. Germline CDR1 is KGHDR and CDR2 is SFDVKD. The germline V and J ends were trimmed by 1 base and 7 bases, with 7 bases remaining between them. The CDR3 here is CATSDFRRNEQFF. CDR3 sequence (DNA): TGTGCCACCAGTGATTTTAGACGAAATGAGCAGTTCTTC.

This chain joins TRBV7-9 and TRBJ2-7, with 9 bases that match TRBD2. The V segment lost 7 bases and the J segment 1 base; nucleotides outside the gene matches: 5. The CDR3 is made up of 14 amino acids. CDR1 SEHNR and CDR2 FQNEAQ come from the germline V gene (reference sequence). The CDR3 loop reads CASKASGASYEQYF. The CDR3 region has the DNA TGTGCCAGCAAGGCTAGCGGGGCTTCCTACGAGCAGTACTTC.

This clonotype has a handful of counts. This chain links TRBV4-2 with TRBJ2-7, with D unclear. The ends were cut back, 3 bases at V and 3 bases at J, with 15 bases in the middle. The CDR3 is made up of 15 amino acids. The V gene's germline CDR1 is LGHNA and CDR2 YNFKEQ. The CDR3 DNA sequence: TGTGCCAGCAGCCACGACTTAAGCCCGGGCTACGAGCAGTACTTC. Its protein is CASSHDLSPGYEQYF.

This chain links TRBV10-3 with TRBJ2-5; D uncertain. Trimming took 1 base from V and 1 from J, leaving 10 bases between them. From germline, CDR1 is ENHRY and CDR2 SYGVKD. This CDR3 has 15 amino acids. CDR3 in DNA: TGTGCCATCAGTGAGTGGGCCGGCGTCCAAGAGACCCAGTACTTC. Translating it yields CAISEWAGVQETQYF.

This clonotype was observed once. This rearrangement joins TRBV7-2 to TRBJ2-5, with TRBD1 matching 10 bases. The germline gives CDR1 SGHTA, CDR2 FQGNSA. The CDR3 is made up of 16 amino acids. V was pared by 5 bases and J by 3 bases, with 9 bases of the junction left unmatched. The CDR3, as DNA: TGTGCCAGCAGCAAGAATTCCGGGACAGGGGAAGAGACCCAGTACTTC. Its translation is CASSKNSGTGEETQYF. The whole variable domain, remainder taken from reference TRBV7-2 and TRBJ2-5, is GAGVSQSPSNKVTEKGKDVELRCDPISGHTALYWYRQSLGQGLEFLIYFQGNSAPDKSGLPSDRFSAERTGGSVSTLTIQRTQQEDSAVYLCASSKNSGTGEETQYFGPGTRLLVL.

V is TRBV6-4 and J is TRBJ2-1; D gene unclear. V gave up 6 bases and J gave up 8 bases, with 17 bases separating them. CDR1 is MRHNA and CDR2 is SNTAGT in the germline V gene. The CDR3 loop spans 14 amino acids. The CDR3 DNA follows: TGTGCCAGCAGCCACGAGAGTGCCGGCTATGAGCAGTTCTTC. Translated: CASSHESAGYEQFF.

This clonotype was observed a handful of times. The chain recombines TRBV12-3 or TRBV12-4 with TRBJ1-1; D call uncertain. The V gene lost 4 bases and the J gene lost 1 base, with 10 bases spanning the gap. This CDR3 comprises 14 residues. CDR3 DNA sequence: TGTGCCAGCAGTTGGGGAGGCCGGAACACTGAAGCTTTCTTT. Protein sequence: CASSWGGRNTEAFF.

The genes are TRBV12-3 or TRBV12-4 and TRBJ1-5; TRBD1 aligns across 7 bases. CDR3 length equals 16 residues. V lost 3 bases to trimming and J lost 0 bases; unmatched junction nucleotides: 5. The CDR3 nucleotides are TGTGCCAGCAGTTTCCGGACAGGCGTTAGCAATCAGCCCCAGCATTTT. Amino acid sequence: CASSFRTGVSNQPQHF.

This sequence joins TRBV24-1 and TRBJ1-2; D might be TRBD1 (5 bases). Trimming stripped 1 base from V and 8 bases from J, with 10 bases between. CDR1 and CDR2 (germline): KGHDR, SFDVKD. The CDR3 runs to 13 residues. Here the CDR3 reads CATSDFGGSGYTF. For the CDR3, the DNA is TGTGCCACCAGTGATTTTGGGGGGTCCGGCTACACCTTC.

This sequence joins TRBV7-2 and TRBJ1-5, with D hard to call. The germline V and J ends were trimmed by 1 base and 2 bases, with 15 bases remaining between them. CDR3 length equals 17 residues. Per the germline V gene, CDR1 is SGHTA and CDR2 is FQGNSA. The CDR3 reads CASSLDGFRARNQPQHF. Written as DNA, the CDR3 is TGTGCCAGCAGCTTAGATGGCTTTAGGGCCCGCAATCAGCCCCAGCATTTT.

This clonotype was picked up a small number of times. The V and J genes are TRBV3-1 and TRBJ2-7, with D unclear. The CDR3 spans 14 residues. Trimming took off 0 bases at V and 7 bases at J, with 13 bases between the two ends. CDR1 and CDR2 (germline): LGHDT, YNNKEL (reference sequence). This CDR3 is CASSQDLRIGEQYF. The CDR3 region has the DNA TGTGCCAGCAGCCAAGACCTCCGGATAGGGGAGCAGTACTTC.

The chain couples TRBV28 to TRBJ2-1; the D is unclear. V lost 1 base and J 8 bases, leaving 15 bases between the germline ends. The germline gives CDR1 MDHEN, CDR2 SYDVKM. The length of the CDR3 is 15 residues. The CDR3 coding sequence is TGTGCCAGCAGTTTATTAGGCCCGCTCCGGGATGAGCAGTTCTTC. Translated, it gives CASSLLGPLRDEQFF.

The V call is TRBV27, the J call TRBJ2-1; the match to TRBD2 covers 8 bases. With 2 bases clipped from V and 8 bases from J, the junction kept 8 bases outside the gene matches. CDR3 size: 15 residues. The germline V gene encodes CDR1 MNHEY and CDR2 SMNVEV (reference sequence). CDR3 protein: CASSLLAGGRDEQFF. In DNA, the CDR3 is TGTGCCAGCAGTTTACTAGCGGGTGGCCGGGATGAGCAGTTCTTC.

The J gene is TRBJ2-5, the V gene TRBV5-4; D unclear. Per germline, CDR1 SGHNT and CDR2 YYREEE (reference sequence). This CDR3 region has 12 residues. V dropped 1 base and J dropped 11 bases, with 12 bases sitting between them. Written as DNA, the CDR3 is TGTGCCAGCAGCTTGTCTCTAAATGAGCAGTACTTC. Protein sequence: CASSLSLNEQYF.

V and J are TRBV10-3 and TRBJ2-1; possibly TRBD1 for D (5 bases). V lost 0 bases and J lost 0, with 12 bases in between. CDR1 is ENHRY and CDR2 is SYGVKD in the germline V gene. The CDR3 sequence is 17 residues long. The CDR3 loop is CAISESMGLASYNEQFF. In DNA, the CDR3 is TGTGCCATCAGTGAGTCGATGGGGCTCGCCTCCTACAATGAGCAGTTCTTC.

The CDR3 region is CASIKGHTTGREQYF. The CDR3, as DNA: TGTGCCAGCATTAAGGGCCACACGACAGGACGGGAGCAGTACTTC. The V and J genes are TRBV28 and TRBJ2-7; possible D gene TRBD1, 6 bases. Trimming took 7 bases from V and 7 from J, leaving 23 bases between them. This CDR3 contains 15 residues. CDR1 is MDHEN and CDR2 is SYDVKM in the germline V gene.

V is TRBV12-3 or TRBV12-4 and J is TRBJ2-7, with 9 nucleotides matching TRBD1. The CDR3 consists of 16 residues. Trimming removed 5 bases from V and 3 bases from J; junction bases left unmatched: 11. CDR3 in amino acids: CASSAIGQGQDYEQYF. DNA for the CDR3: TGTGCCAGCAGTGCCATAGGACAGGGGCAAGACTACGAGCAGTACTTC.

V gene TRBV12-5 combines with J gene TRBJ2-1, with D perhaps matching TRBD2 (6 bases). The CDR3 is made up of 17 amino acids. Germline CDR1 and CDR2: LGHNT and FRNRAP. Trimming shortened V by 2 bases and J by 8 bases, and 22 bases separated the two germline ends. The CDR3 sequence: CASGLPLGTSNGYEQFF. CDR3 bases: TGTGCTAGTGGTTTGCCCCTCGGGACTTCAAATGGTTATGAGCAGTTCTTC.

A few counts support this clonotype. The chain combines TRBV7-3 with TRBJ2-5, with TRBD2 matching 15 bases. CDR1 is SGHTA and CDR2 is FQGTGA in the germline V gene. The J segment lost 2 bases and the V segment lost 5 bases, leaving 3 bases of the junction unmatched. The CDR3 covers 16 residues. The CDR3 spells CASSDGLAGGQETQYF. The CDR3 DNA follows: TGTGCCAGCAGCGACGGACTAGCGGGGGGGCAAGAGACCCAGTACTTC.

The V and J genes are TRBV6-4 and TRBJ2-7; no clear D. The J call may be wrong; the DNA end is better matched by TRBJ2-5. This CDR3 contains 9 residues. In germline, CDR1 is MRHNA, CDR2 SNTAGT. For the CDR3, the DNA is TGTGCCAGGGAGGAGACCCAGTACTTC. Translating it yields CAREETQYF.

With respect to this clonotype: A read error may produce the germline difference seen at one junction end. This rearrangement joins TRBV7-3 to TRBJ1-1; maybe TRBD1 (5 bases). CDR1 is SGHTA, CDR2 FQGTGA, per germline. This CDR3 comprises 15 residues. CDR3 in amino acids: CASNLYPGPGTEAFF. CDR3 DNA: TGTGCCAGCAACTTATATCCGGGGCCGGGAACTGAAGCTTTCTTT. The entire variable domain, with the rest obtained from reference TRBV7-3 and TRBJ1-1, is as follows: GAGVSQTPSNKVTEKGKYVELRCDPISGHTALYWYRQSLGQGPEFLIYFQGTGAADDSGLPNDRFFAVRPEGSVSTLKIQRTERGDSAVYLCASNLYPGPGTEAFFGQGTRLTVV.

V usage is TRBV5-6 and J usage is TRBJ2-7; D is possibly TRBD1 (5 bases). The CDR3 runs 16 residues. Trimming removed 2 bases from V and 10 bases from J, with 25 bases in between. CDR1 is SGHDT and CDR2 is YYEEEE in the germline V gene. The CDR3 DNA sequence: TGTGCCAGCAGCTTTAGTCAGGGTCAAAGTGTTTTCGCCCAGTACTTC. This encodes CASSFSQGQSVFAQYF. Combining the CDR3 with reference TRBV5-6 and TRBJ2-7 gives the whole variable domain DAGVTQSPTHLIKTRGQQVTLRCSPKSGHDTVSWYQQALGQGPQFIFQYYEEEERQRGNFPDRFSGHQFPNYSSELNVNALLLGDSALYLCASSFSQGQSVFAQYFGPGTRLTVT.

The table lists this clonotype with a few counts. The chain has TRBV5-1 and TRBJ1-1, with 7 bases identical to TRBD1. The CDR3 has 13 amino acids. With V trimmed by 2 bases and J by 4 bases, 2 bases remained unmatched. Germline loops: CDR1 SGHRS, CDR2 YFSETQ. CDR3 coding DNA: TGCGCCAGCAGCTTAGGGGGCGTCACTGAAGCTTTCTTT. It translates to CASSLGGVTEAFF.

CDR3 sequence: CASSETDSYNEQFF. DNA of the CDR3: TGCGCCAGCAGCGAGACAGACTCCTACAATGAGCAGTTCTTC. The rearrangement uses TRBV5-1 and TRBJ2-1; a weak D match, TRBD1 (5 bases). The CDR3 runs to 14 residues. With 4 bases removed from V and 0 bases from J, the gap between germline ends came to 8 bases. CDR1 is SGHRS, CDR2 YFSETQ, per germline.

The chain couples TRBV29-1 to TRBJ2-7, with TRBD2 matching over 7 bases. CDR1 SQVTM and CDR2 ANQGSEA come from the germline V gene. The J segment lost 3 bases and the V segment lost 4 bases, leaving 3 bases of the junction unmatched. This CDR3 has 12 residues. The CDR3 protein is CSVVLASYEQYF. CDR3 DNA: TGCAGCGTTGTACTAGCGAGCTACGAGCAGTACTTC.

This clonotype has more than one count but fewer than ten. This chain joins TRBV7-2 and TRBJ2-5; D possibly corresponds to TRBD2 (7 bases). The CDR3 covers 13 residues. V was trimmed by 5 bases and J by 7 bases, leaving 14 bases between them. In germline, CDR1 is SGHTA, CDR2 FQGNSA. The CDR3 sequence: CASSPPGEGTQYF. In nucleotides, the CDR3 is TGTGCCAGCAGCCCACCAGGGGAGGGGACCCAGTACTTC.